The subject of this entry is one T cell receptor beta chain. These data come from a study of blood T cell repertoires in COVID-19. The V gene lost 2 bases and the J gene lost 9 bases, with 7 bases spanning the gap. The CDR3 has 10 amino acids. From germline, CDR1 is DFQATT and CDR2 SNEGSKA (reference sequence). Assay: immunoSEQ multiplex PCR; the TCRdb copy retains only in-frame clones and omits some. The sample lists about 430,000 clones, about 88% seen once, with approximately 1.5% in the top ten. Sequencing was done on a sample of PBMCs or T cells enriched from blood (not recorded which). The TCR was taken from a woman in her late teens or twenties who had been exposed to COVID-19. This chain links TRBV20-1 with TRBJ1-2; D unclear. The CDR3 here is CSARRESYTF. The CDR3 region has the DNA TGCAGTGCTAGACGGGAAAGCTACACCTTC.